This T cell receptor (beta chain) was sequenced for a study of technical replicates of blood from several donors. The CDR3 covers 16 residues. Trimming left V 3 bases short and J 3 bases short, with 18 bases between. Per germline, CDR1 SGHTA and CDR2 FQGNSA. Using immunoSEQ multiplex PCR, the repertoire was profiled, and TCRdb retains in-frame clones only, with some absent. The sample includes 55,000 to 75,000 clones, 92% of them seen just once. V is TRBV7-2 and J is TRBJ2-7, with D tentatively TRBD2 (6 bases). Sequencing was performed on PBMCs. The clonotype was recovered from a human donor in good health. Some clones in this sample may be carry-over from other donors' samples. CDR3 in DNA: TGTGCCAGCAGCTTCAGGGACTCCCGGACGAGCTACGAGCAGTACTTC. Translating gives CASSFRDSRTSYEQYF.